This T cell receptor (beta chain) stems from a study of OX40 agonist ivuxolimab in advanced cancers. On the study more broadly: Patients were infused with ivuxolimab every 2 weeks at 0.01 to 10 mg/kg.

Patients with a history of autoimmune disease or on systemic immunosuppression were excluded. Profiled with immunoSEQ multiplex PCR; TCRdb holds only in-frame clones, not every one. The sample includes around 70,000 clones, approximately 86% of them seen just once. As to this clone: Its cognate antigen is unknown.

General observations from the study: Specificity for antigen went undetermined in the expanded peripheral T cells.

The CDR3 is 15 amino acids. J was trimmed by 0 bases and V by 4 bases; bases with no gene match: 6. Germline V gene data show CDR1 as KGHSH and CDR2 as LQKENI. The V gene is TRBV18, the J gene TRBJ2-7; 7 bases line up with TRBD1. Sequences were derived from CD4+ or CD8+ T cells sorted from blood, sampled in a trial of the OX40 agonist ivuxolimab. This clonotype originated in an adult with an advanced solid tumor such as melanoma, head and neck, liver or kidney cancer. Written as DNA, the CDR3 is TGTGCCAGCTCACTACGACAGGGCAGCTCCTACGAGCAGTACTTC. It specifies CASSLRQGSSYEQYF.